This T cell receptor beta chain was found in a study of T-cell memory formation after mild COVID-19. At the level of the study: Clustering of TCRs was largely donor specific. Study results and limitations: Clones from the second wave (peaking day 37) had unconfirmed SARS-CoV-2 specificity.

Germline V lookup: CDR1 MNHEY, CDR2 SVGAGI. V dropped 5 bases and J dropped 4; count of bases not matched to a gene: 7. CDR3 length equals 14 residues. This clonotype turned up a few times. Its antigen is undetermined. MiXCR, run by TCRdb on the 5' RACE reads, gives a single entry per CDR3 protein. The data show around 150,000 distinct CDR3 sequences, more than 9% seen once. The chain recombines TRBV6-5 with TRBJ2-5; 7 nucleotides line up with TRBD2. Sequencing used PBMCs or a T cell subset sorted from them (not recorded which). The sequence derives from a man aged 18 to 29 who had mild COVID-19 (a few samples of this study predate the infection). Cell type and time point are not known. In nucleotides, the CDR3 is TGTGCCAGCAGTGTATCCCCGGGGGGAGAGACCCAGTACTTC. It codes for CASSVSPGGETQYF.